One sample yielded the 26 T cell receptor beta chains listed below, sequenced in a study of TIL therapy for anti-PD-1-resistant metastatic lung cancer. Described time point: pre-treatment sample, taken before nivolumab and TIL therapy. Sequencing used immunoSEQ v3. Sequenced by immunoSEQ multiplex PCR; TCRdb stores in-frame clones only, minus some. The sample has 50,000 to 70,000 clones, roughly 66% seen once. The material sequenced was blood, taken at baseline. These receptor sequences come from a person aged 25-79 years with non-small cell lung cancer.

CDR3 DNA: TGTGCCAGCAGTTCCCGGACCGCATCTAACTATGGCTACACCTTC. It encodes CASSSRTASNYGYTF. The chain uses TRBV6-5 and TRBJ1-2; no definite D call. Trimming removed 4 bases from V and 0 bases from J, with 12 bases in between. The CDR3 is made up of 15 amino acids. The germline V gene encodes CDR1 MNHEY and CDR2 SVGAGI.

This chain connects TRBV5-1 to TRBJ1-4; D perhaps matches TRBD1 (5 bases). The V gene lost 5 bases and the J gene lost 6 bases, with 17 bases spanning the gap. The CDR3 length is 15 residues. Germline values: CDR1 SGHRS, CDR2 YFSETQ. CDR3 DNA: TGCGCCAGCAGGGGGCCGGGACTTGGCGATGAAAAACTGTTTTTT. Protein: CASRGPGLGDEKLFF.

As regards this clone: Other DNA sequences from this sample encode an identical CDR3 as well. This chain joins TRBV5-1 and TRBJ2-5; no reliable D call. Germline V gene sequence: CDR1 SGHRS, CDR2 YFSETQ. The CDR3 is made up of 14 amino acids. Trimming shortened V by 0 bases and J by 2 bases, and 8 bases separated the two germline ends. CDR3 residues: CASSLASGQETQYF. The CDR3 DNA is TGCGCCAGCAGCTTGGCGTCAGGACAAGAGACCCAGTACTTC.

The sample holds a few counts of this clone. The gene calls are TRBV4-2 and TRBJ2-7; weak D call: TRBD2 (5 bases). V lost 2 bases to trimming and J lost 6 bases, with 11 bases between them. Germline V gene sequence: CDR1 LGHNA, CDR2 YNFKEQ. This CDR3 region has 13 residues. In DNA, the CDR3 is TGTGCCAGCAGCCAAAATCCTCGGGGCGAGCAGTACTTC. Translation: CASSQNPRGEQYF.

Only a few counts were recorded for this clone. The CDR3 DNA follows: TGCGCCAGCACCCCGCAGGTAGGAGGTGAGCAGTTCTTC. Translating gives CASTPQVGGEQFF. This chain links TRBV5-1 with TRBJ2-1; D may be TRBD2 (5 bases). V was pared by 6 bases and J by 9 bases, with 16 bases between. The CDR3 loop spans 13 amino acids. The germline V gene encodes CDR1 SGHRS and CDR2 YFSETQ. Full variable domain (outside the CDR3, taken from reference TRBV5-1 and TRBJ2-1): KAGVTQTPRYLIKTRGQQVTLSCSPISGHRSVSWYQQTPGQGLQFLFEYFSETQRNKGNFPGRFSGRQFSNSRSEMNVSTLELGDSALYLCASTPQVGGEQFFGPGTRLTVL.

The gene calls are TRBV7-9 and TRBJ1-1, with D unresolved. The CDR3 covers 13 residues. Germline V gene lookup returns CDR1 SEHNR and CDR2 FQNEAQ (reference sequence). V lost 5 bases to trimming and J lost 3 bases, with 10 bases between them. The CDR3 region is CASSHATYTEAFF. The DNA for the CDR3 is TGTGCCAGCAGCCATGCAACTTACACTGAAGCTTTCTTT.

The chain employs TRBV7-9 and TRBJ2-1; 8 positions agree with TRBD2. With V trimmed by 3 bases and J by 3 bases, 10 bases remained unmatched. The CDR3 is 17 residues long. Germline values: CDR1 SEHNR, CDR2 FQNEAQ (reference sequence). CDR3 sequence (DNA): TGTGCCAGCAGCTTCCAGATCAGCGGGGGAAACTACAATGAGCAGTTCTTC. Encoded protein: CASSFQISGGNYNEQFF.

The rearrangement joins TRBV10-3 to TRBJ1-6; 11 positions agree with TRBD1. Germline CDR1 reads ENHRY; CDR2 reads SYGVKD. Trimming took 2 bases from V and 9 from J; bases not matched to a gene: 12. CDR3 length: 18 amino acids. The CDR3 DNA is TGTGCCATCAGTGAGCCTCGGTTTGGACAGGGGGCAACTTCACCCCTCCACTTT. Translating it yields CAISEPRFGQGATSPLHF.

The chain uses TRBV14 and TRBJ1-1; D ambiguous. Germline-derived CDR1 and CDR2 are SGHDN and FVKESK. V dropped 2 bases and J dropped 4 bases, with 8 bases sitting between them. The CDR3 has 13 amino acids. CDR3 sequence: CASSQSPRTEAFF. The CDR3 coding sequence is TGTGCCAGCAGCCAAAGCCCCCGCACTGAAGCTTTCTTT. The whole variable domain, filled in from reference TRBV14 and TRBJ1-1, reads EAGVTQFPSHSVIEKGQTVTLRCDPISGHDNLYWYRRVMGKEIKFLLHFVKESKQDESGMPNNRFLAERTGGTYSTLKVQPAELEDSGVYFCASSQSPRTEAFFGQGTRLTVV.

In DNA form, the CDR3 reads TGTGCCAGCAGACCCCGGGACACCGGGAGGCAGCCCCAGCATTTT. This encodes CASRPRDTGRQPQHF. V and J are TRBV2 and TRBJ1-5, with D possibly TRBD1 on 6 matching bases. CDR3 length equals 15 residues. The V gene's germline CDR1 is SNHLY and CDR2 FYNNEI. V lost 6 bases and J 7 bases, leaving 19 bases between the germline ends.

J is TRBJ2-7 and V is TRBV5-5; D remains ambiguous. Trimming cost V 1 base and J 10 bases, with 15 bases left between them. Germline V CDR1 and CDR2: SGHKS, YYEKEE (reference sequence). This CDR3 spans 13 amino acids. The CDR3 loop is CASSLNAWDRQYF. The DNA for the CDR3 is TGTGCCAGCAGCTTGAATGCGTGGGATAGACAGTACTTC.

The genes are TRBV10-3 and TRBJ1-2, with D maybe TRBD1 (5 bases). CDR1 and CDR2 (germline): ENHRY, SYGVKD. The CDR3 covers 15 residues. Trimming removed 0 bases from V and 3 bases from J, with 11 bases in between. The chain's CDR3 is CAISESRGSDYGYTF. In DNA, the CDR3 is TGTGCCATCAGTGAGTCAAGGGGCTCCGACTATGGCTACACCTTC.

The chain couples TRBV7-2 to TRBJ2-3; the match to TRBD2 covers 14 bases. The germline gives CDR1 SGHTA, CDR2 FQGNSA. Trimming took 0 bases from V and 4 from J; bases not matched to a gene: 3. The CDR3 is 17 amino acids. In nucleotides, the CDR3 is TGTGCCAGCAGCTTAGCCCCGGGACTAGCGGGAGCAGATACGCAGTATTTT. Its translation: CASSLAPGLAGADTQYF.

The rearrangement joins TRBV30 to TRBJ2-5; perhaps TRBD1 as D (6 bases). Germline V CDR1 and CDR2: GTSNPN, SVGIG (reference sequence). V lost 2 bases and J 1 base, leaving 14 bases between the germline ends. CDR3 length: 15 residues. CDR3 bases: TGTGCCTGGAGTCTACAGGGTTTTAGCCAAGAGACCCAGTACTTC. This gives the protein CAWSLQGFSQETQYF.

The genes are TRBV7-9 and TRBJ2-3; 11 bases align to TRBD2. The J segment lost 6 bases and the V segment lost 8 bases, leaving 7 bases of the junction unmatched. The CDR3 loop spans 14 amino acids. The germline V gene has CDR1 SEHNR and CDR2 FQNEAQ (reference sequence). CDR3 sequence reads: CASHLAGGRDTQYF. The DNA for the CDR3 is TGTGCCAGCCATCTAGCGGGGGGTCGTGATACGCAGTATTTT.

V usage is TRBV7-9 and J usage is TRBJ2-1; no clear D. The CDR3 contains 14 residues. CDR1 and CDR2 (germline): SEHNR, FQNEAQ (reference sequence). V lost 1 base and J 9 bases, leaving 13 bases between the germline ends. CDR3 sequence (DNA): TGTGCCAGCAGCTTAGATTCAAGTTCGTCTGAGCAGTTCTTC. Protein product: CASSLDSSSSEQFF.

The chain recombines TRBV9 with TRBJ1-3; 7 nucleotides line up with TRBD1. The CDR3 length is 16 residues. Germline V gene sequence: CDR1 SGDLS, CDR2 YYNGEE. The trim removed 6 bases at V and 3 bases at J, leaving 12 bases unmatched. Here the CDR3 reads CASTSGGSGGGNTIYF. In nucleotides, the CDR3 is TGTGCCAGCACCTCAGGGGGAAGTGGGGGTGGAAACACCATATATTTT. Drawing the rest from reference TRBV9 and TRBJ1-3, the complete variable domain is DSGVTQTPKHLITATGQRVTLRCSPRSGDLSVYWYQQSLDQGLQFLIQYYNGEERAKGNILERFSAQQFPDLHSELNLSSLELGDSALYFCASTSGGSGGGNTIYFGEGSWLTVV.

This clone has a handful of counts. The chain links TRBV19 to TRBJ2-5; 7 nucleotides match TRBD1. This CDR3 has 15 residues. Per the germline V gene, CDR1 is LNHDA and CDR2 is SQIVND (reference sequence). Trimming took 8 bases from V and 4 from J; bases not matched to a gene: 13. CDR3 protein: CASAYRGLTGETQYF. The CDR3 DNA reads TGTGCCAGTGCATACAGGGGCCTCACCGGAGAGACCCAGTACTTC.

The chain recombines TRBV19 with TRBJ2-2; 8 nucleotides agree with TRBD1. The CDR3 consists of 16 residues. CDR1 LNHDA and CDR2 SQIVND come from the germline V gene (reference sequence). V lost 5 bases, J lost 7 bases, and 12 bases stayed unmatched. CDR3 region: CASSPRTGRIHGELFF. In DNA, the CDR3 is TGTGCCAGTAGTCCTCGGACAGGGAGGATTCACGGGGAGCTGTTTTTT.

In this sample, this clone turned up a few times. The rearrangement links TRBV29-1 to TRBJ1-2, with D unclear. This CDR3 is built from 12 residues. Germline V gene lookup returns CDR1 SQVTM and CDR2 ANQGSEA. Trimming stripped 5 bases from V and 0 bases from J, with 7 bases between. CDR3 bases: TGCAGCGTTCCGATAGCTAACTATGGCTACACCTTC. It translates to CSVPIANYGYTF.

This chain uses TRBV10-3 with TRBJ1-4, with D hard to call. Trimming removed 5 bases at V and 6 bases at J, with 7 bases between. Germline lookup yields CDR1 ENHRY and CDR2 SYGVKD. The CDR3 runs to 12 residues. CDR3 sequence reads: CAISPTDEKLFF. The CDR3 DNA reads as TGTGCCATCAGTCCCACGGATGAAAAACTGTTTTTT.

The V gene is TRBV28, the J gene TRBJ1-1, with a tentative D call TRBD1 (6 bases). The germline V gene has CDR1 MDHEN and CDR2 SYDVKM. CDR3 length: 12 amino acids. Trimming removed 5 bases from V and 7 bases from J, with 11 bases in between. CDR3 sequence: CASSPTGFEAFF. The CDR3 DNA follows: TGTGCCAGCAGTCCCACAGGGTTTGAAGCTTTCTTT.

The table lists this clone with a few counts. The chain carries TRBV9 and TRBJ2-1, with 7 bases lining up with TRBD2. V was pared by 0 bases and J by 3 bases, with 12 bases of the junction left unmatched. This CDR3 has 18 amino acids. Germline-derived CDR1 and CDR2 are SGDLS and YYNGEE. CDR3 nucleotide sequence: TGTGCCAGCAGCGTAGGTCTAGGCGGGGGTAACCTCTACAATGAGCAGTTCTTC. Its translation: CASSVGLGGGNLYNEQFF.

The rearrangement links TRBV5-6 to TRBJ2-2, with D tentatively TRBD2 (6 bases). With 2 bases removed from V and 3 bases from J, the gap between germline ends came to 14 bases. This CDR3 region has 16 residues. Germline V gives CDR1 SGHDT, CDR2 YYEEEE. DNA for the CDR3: TGTGCCAGCAGCTTAACCCGGGACTCATACACCGGGGAGCTGTTTTTT. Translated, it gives CASSLTRDSYTGELFF. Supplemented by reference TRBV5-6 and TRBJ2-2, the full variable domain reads DAGVTQSPTHLIKTRGQQVTLRCSPKSGHDTVSWYQQALGQGPQFIFQYYEEEERQRGNFPDRFSGHQFPNYSSELNVNALLLGDSALYLCASSLTRDSYTGELFFGEGSRLTVL.

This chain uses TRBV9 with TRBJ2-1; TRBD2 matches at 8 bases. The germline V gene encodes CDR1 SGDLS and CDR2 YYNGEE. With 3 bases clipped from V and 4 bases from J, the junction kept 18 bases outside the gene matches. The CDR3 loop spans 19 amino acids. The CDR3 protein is CASSDSALGREVRYNEQFF. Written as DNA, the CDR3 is TGTGCCAGCAGCGACTCCGCACTTGGGCGGGAGGTAAGGTACAATGAGCAGTTCTTC.

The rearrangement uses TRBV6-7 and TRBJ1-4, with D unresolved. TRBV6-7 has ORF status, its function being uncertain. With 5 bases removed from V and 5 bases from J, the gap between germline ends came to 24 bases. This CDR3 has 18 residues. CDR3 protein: CASSDAYGLLVDNEKLFF. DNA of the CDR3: TGTGCCAGCAGTGATGCGTACGGTCTCCTAGTCGACAATGAAAAACTGTTTTTT.